Listed below are T cell receptor beta chains from one sample, sequenced in a study of shared clonotypes between healthy human individuals. Some clones are missing from TCRdb's copy, which holds only in-frame ones; the method was immunoSEQ multiplex PCR. This repertoire shows about 1,500,000 clones, roughly 97% found once; its top ten account for more than 0.9%. Sequenced material: naive CD4+ T cells sorted from blood. The receptors stem from a man aged 25 to 40 in good health. The CDR3 runs from the conserved cysteine through the conserved F or W. The order of the fields is D gene, V gene, CDR3 length, clone size, J gene, CDR3 protein, CDR3 DNA. D genes are given only for firm matches. Size values are once, few and many counts, or a class for expanded clones, and some rows have none.

TRBD1	TRBV20-1	11	.	TRBJ2-1	CSDRRLDEQFF	TGTTCGGACAGGCGTCTCGATGAGCAGTTCTTC
.	TRBV5-5	16	.	TRBJ2-3	CASSPRAGNRGDTQYF	TGTGCCAGCAGCCCCCGGGCAGGAAACCGCGGCGATACGCAGTATTTT
.	TRBV15	16	.	TRBJ2-7	CATSREVGRSPYEQYF	TGTGCCACCAGCAGAGAGGTTGGGAGGAGCCCCTACGAGCAGTACTTC
TRBD1	TRBV28	16	.	TRBJ1-1	CASSLGTGDRDAEAFF	TGTGCCAGCAGTTTAGGAACTGGGGACAGGGATGCTGAAGCTTTCTTT
.	TRBV18	13	.	TRBJ1-3	CASSPTGRDTIYF	TGTGCCAGCTCACCAACAGGGCGGGACACCATATATTTT
TRBD1	TRBV5-1	16	.	TRBJ2-7	CASSPATGVVTYEQYF	TGCGCCAGCAGCCCAGCTACAGGGGTCGTCACCTACGAGCAGTACTTC
.	TRBV5-1	14	.	TRBJ2-2	CASSFGKNTGELFF	TGCGCCAGCAGCTTCGGAAAGAACACCGGGGAGCTGTTTTTT
.	TRBV5-1	13	.	TRBJ2-5	CASSFRRQETQYF	TGCGCCAGCAGCTTTCGTCGGCAAGAGACCCAGTACTTC
TRBD1	TRBV19	13	.	TRBJ2-1	CASSGTDGQGKFF	TGTGCCAGTAGTGGGACCGACGGACAGGGGAAGTTCTTC
.	TRBV28	14	.	TRBJ2-1	CASIDGASYNEQFF	TGTGCCAGCATTGACGGGGCCTCCTACAATGAGCAGTTCTTC
.	TRBV4-3	14	.	TRBJ2-7	CASSHLTTPYEQYF	TGCGCCAGCAGCCACTTAACGACGCCTTACGAGCAGTACTTC
.	TRBV25-1	13	once	TRBJ2-2	CASSVRGGGELFF	TGTGCCAGCAGTGTAAGGGGTGGCGGGGAGCTGTTTTTT
.	TRBV14	12	.	TRBJ1-1	CASSQERRVAFF	TGTGCCAGCAGCCAAGAGCGGCGAGTAGCTTTCTTT
.	TRBV2	13	.	TRBJ2-3	CASSEDLPDTQYF	TGTGCCAGCAGTGAAGATCTCCCAGATACGCAGTATTTT
TRBD2	TRBV7-2	14	.	TRBJ2-7	CASSLQRGSYEQYF	TGTGCCAGCAGCCTTCAGCGGGGCTCCTACGAGCAGTACTTC
.	TRBV5-1	13	.	TRBJ2-5	CASSFGVWETQYF	TGCGCCAGCAGCTTCGGGGTGTGGGAGACCCAGTACTTC
.	TRBV5-1	14	.	TRBJ2-2	CASSLAGGAGELFF	TGCGCCAGCAGCTTGGCCGGAGGTGCCGGGGAGCTGTTTTTT
.	TRBV5-1	13	.	TRBJ1-1	CASSLVAAPEAFF	TGCGCCAGCAGCTTGGTGGCGGCCCCAGAAGCTTTCTTT
TRBD2	TRBV28	16	once	TRBJ2-1	CATLGASGSLGNEQFF	TGTGCCACCCTCGGGGCTAGCGGGAGTTTGGGGAATGAGCAGTTCTTC
TRBD2	TRBV6-5	13	.	TRBJ2-1	CASTPGGLIEQFF	TGTGCCAGCACCCCGGGGGGGCTGATTGAGCAGTTCTTC